This entry is about one T cell receptor (beta chain). This specimen comes from a study of blood T cell repertoires in COVID-19. The CDR3 extends over 15 amino acids. CDR1 and CDR2 (germline): LGHDT, YNNKEL (reference sequence). With 1 base removed from V and 4 bases from J, the gap between germline ends came to 13 bases. TCRdb's copy holds only in-frame clones and misses some; the assay was immunoSEQ multiplex PCR. The sample records under 200,000 clones, 88% being singletons. The sequence derives from a man aged 35 to 55 with active or convalescent COVID-19. The sequencing input was peripheral blood. V usage is TRBV3-1 (or the pseudogene TRBV3-2) and J usage is TRBJ2-5; no reliable D call. The CDR3 DNA reads as TGTGCCAGCAGCCAAGCCGGTCCGCGCACAGAGACCCAGTACTTC. Protein sequence: CASSQAGPRTETQYF.